One and the same sample provided the 27 T cell receptor beta chains below, sequenced in a study of blood T cell repertoires in COVID-19. Libraries were prepared by immunoSEQ multiplex PCR; TCRdb keeps only in-frame clonotypes and omits some of them. The top ten hold roughly 5.1% of the sample, which has more than 150,000 clones, 80% to 85% seen once. The sample comprised peripheral blood. These receptors all come from a woman aged 30 to 39 with acute or convalescent COVID-19.

The rearrangement joins TRBV29-1 to TRBJ1-1; D unclear. The CDR3 totals 14 residues. V lost 7 bases, J lost 1 base, and 16 bases lay in between. CDR1 is SQVTM and CDR2 is ANQGSEA in the germline V gene. CDR3 in amino acids: CSASGGMGNTEAFF. The CDR3 region has the DNA TGCAGCGCATCCGGAGGGATGGGGAACACTGAAGCTTTCTTT.

The rearrangement uses TRBV13 and TRBJ2-3; tentative D call: TRBD2 (5 bases). CDR1 and CDR2 from the germline V gene are PRHDT and FYEKMQ (reference sequence). Trimming took 4 bases from V and 0 from J, leaving 11 bases between them. The CDR3 covers 15 residues. CDR3 nucleotide sequence: TGTGCCAGCAGCTCCGTACTAGGAAGCACAGATACGCAGTATTTT. Translation gives CASSSVLGSTDTQYF.

The rearrangement joins TRBV27 to TRBJ2-7; weak D call: TRBD2 (7 bases). Per germline, CDR1 MNHEY and CDR2 SMNVEV (reference sequence). V was trimmed by 4 bases and J by 4 bases, leaving 17 bases between them. The CDR3 is 15 amino acids. The CDR3 spells CASSSGGPGQYEQYF. DNA of the CDR3: TGTGCCAGCAGTTCCGGGGGGCCTGGGCAATACGAGCAGTACTTC.

This clone is a singleton in its sample. The rearrangement links TRBV6-5 to TRBJ2-6, with a tentative D call TRBD1 (5 bases). The germline gives CDR1 MNHEY, CDR2 SVGAGI. The CDR3 length is 16 residues. Trimming stripped 0 bases from V and 4 bases from J, with 10 bases between. As DNA, the CDR3 is TGTGCCAGCAGTTACTCGATGGGGCTAGGGGCCAACGTCCTGACTTTC. Its protein product is CASSYSMGLGANVLTF.

This rearrangement joins TRBV4-1 to TRBJ1-1; D unresolved. The CDR3 runs 15 residues. Germline assignment: CDR1 MGHRA and CDR2 YSYEKL. Trimming cost V 0 bases and J 4 bases, with 12 bases left between them. The CDR3 region has the DNA TGCGCCAGCAGCCAAGAAATCCACAGTTTCACTGAAGCTTTCTTT. Translating gives CASSQEIHSFTEAFF.

The chain joins TRBV5-1 to TRBJ2-2; possibly TRBD2 for D (5 bases). The germline V gene has CDR1 SGHRS and CDR2 YFSETQ. The ends were cut back, 0 bases at V and 4 bases at J, with 10 bases in the middle. The CDR3 contains 15 residues. For the CDR3, the DNA is TGCGCCAGCAGCTTGGCCGGGAAGGGCACCGGGGAGCTGTTTTTT. Translating gives CASSLAGKGTGELFF.

The chain has TRBV11-2 and TRBJ2-5; D is possibly TRBD1 (5 bases). Germline CDR1 and CDR2: SGHAT and FQNNGV. V was pared by 2 bases and J by 5 bases, with 15 bases between. The CDR3 runs 15 residues. This CDR3 is CASSLTSGFQETQYF. The CDR3 DNA reads as TGTGCCAGCAGCTTAACGTCAGGGTTTCAGGAGACCCAGTACTTC. Full variable domain (outside the CDR3, taken from reference TRBV11-2 and TRBJ2-5): EAGVAQSPRYKIIEKRQSVAFWCNPISGHATLYWYQQILGQGPKLLIQFQNNGVVDDSQLPKDRFSAERLKGVDSTLKIQPAKLEDSAVYLCASSLTSGFQETQYFGPGTRLLVL.

This chain uses TRBV19 with TRBJ1-2; weak D call: TRBD1 (6 bases). CDR1 LNHDA and CDR2 SQIVND come from the germline V gene (reference sequence). Between the trimmed V and J ends, which lost 3 bases and 4 bases, there was a span of 15 bases. This CDR3 comprises 15 residues. CDR3 nucleotides: TGTGCCAGTAGTATTCAGGGGACGAGTGGCTATGGCTACACCTTC. Amino acids: CASSIQGTSGYGYTF.

This chain links TRBV4-3 with TRBJ2-7; TRBD2 matches 7 bases. The germline gives CDR1 LGHNA, CDR2 YSLEER. The V gene end was trimmed by 0 bases and the J gene end by 0 bases; junction bases not matched to a gene: 5. This CDR3 has 16 amino acids. CDR3 sequence reads: CASSQDIQRGSYEQYF. CDR3 sequence (DNA): TGCGCCAGCAGCCAAGATATCCAGCGGGGCTCCTACGAGCAGTACTTC.

This rearrangement joins TRBV29-1 to TRBJ2-3; 7 positions agree with TRBD1. Germline V CDR1 and CDR2: SQVTM, ANQGSEA. This CDR3 region has 14 residues. The V and J ends lost 5 bases and 0 bases, in that order; junction bases with no gene match: 5. The CDR3 nucleotides are TGCAGCGTTCGACAGGGCTCAAGCACAGATACGCAGTATTTT. It is translated as CSVRQGSSTDTQYF.

The J gene is TRBJ1-6, the V gene TRBV19; D unresolved. The CDR3 spans 14 residues. V was shortened by 7 bases and J by 10 bases, with 17 bases between the two germline ends. Germline CDR1 is LNHDA and CDR2 is SQIVND (reference sequence). CDR3 sequence reads: CASTAGRERSPLHF. The CDR3 nucleotides are TGTGCCAGTACCGCGGGAAGGGAGCGATCACCCCTCCACTTT. Combining the CDR3 with reference TRBV19 and TRBJ1-6 gives the whole variable domain DGGITQSPKYLFRKEGQNVTLSCEQNLNHDAMYWYRQDPGQGLRLIYYSQIVNDFQKGDIAEGYSVSREKKESFPLTVTSAQKNPTAFYLCASTAGRERSPLHFGNGTRLTVT.

The genes are TRBV15 and TRBJ1-5; D might be TRBD1 (5 bases). Germline lookup yields CDR1 LNHNV and CDR2 YYDKDF (reference sequence). Trimming stripped 3 bases from V and 6 bases from J, with 9 bases between. The CDR3 length is 13 residues. The CDR3: CATSRGQRQPQHF. The CDR3 nucleotides are TGTGCCACCAGCAGGGGGCAGCGTCAGCCCCAGCATTTT.

This chain links TRBV9 with TRBJ2-3; the match to TRBD2 covers 8 bases. The CDR3 consists of 16 residues. V shed 0 bases and J 5 bases; nucleotides not matched to a gene: 8. CDR1 and CDR2 from the germline V gene are SGDLS and YYNGEE. The chain's CDR3 is CASSVGLGGAQDTQYF. As DNA, the CDR3 is TGTGCCAGCAGCGTAGGACTCGGGGGGGCCCAAGATACGCAGTATTTT.

The chain joins TRBV4-1 to TRBJ1-1; 7 bases map to TRBD1. V trimming: 1 base; J trimming: 2 bases; junction bases outside the gene matches: 1. This CDR3 is built from 14 residues. Looked up from germline, CDR1 is MGHRA and CDR2 is YSYEKL. CDR3 DNA sequence: TGCGCCAGCAGCCAAGGACAGGGAAACACTGAAGCTTTCTTT. It specifies CASSQGQGNTEAFF.

This chain connects TRBV6-5 to TRBJ1-2; TRBD1 matches 7 bases. Germline V gene data show CDR1 as MNHEY and CDR2 as SVGAGI. V was clipped by 6 bases and J by 2 bases; unmatched bases: 6. The length of the CDR3 is 14 residues. CDR3 sequence reads: CASRIKDRNYGYTF. Written as DNA, the CDR3 is TGTGCCAGCAGAATTAAGGACAGGAACTATGGCTACACCTTC.

The gene calls are TRBV5-4 and TRBJ2-7; TRBD1 aligns across 7 bases. CDR1 is SGHNT and CDR2 is YYREEE in the germline V gene (reference sequence). After removal of 5 bases from V and 1 base from J, the junction contained 6 bases not matched to a gene. The CDR3 covers 14 residues. CDR3 sequence reads: CASSPGQISYEQYF. The CDR3 DNA follows: TGTGCCAGCAGTCCGGGACAGATTTCCTACGAGCAGTACTTC.

This chain connects TRBV12-3 or TRBV12-4 to TRBJ2-1; 7 bases agree with TRBD1. V shed 8 bases, J shed 2 bases, and the junction held 3 bases outside the gene matches. This CDR3 is built from 13 residues. The CDR3 protein is CASQQGTYNEQFF. The CDR3 DNA follows: TGTGCCAGCCAACAGGGGACCTACAATGAGCAGTTCTTC.

V gene TRBV28 combines with J gene TRBJ1-2; possibly TRBD1 for D (6 bases). Looked up from germline, CDR1 is MDHEN and CDR2 is SYDVKM. The CDR3 sequence is 14 residues long. V was pared by 3 bases and J by 4 bases, with 12 bases between. The CDR3: CASSFPGVTYGYTF. For the CDR3, the DNA is TGTGCCAGCAGTTTTCCAGGGGTTACCTATGGCTACACCTTC.

The chain joins TRBV9 to TRBJ2-1, with TRBD2 matching 11 bases. Germline CDR1 and CDR2: SGDLS and YYNGEE. The CDR3 spans 17 residues. Germline trimming cut 3 bases from V and 3 bases from J; bases unmatched to any gene: 8. The CDR3 DNA is TGTGCCAGCAGCGCCGAAAAGACTAGCGGGGTCTACAATGAGCAGTTCTTC. It is translated as CASSAEKTSGVYNEQFF.

The J gene is TRBJ2-3, the V gene TRBV2, with D unclear. The CDR3 length is 17 residues. Germline V CDR1 and CDR2: SNHLY, FYNNEI. Trimming removed 5 bases at V and 1 base at J, with 19 bases between. The CDR3 region is CASSNPGSRPGTDTQYF. Written as DNA, the CDR3 is TGTGCCAGCAGTAACCCCGGGTCCCGGCCCGGCACAGATACGCAGTATTTT.

The chain carries TRBV10-3 and TRBJ1-1; maybe TRBD1 (6 bases). V lost 2 bases and J lost 1, with 8 bases in between. The CDR3 sequence is 14 residues long. Germline CDR1 and CDR2: ENHRY and SYGVKD. In nucleotides, the CDR3 is TGTGCCATCAGTGAGACAGGGTCGAACACTGAAGCTTTCTTT. Translating gives CAISETGSNTEAFF.

The chain joins TRBV6-2 or TRBV6-3 to TRBJ2-1; TRBD1 matches 7 bases. In germline, CDR1 is MNHEY, CDR2 SVGEGT. J was trimmed by 4 bases and V by 5 bases; bases with no gene match: 8. The length of the CDR3 is 15 residues. The CDR3 DNA follows: TGTGCCAGCAGTACGGAGGACAGGTCTTACAATGAGCAGTTCTTC. It encodes CASSTEDRSYNEQFF.

J is TRBJ1-2 and V is TRBV6-2 or TRBV6-3; 9 bases agree with TRBD1. Trimming removed 5 bases from V and 3 bases from J; junction bases left unmatched: 7. CDR3 length: 15 residues. Looked up from germline, CDR1 is MNHEY and CDR2 is SVGEGT. CDR3 nucleotides: TGTGCCAGCAGTGCAACAGGGACAGGGCACTATGGCTACACCTTC. Its protein product is CASSATGTGHYGYTF.

The CDR3 region has the DNA TGTGCCATCAGAGTAACCGAGGGGGTGTATGAGCAGTTCTTC. This translates into CAIRVTEGVYEQFF. The V gene is TRBV10-3, the J gene TRBJ2-1; possible D gene TRBD1, 6 bases. V was trimmed by 6 bases and J by 8 bases, leaving 17 bases between them. Germline CDR1 reads ENHRY; CDR2 reads SYGVKD. CDR3 length: 14 amino acids.

This clone occurred a few times. V gene TRBV14 combines with J gene TRBJ2-2; tentative D call: TRBD1 (6 bases). The germline CDR1 and CDR2 sequences are SGHDN and FVKESK. Trimming took 6 bases from V and 4 from J, leaving 12 bases between them. CDR3 length: 14 residues. The CDR3 loop is CASSSTGFTGELFF. As DNA, the CDR3 is TGTGCCAGCAGTAGTACAGGGTTCACCGGGGAGCTGTTTTTT. Full variable domain (rest looked up from reference TRBV14 and TRBJ2-2): EAGVTQFPSHSVIEKGQTVTLRCDPISGHDNLYWYRRVMGKEIKFLLHFVKESKQDESGMPNNRFLAERTGGTYSTLKVQPAELEDSGVYFCASSSTGFTGELFFGEGSRLTVL.

The count of this clone is one. The V call is TRBV7-3, the J call TRBJ1-2, with 9 positions matching TRBD1. From germline, CDR1 is SGHTA and CDR2 FQGTGA. J lost 5 bases, V lost 4 bases, and 8 bases had no gene match. The CDR3 runs to 15 residues. CDR3 region: CASSSTGGAGYGYTF. CDR3 nucleotides: TGTGCCAGCAGCTCAACAGGGGGCGCTGGGTATGGCTACACCTTC.

This chain uses TRBV19 with TRBJ1-2, with TRBD1 matching over 9 bases. Germline V gene lookup returns CDR1 LNHDA and CDR2 SQIVND (reference sequence). CDR3 length: 15 residues. The V segment lost 6 bases and the J segment 2 bases; nucleotides outside the gene matches: 7. The CDR3 loop reads CASRPQDRGNYGYTF. CDR3 DNA sequence: TGTGCCAGTAGACCGCAGGACAGGGGAAACTATGGCTACACCTTC.